This T cell receptor (beta chain) comes out of a study of T cells expressing NK-cell markers. Study information: Sorted CD3+CD56+NKG2C+, CD3+CD56+NKG2C- and CD3+CD56-NKG2C+ T-cell subsets were beta-chain profiled.

This CDR3 is built from 15 residues. Each CDR3 protein gets one entry in TCRdb, which reprocessed the 5' RACE reads and gives no DNA. The repertoire shows 450,000 to 600,000 distinct CDR3 sequences; the top ten hold roughly 3.5%. The TCR originated in a man between 18 and 35 years old in good health. The chain combines TRBV12-3 or TRBV12-4 with TRBJ2-2; the TCRdb D gene call, TRBD2, has no DNA to confirm it. The sequenced sample consisted of blood T cells: a sorted CD56 or NKG2C T cell subset, CD4+ or CD8+ T cells, or bulk PBMC T cells (not recorded which). The CDR3 protein is CASSSAGGNTGELFF.